This T cell receptor (beta chain) was captured by sequencing in a study of a mutant IDH1 vaccine in newly diagnosed glioma (dated by TCRdb to the early 2020s). Broadly, across the study: Across visits V03 through V10, patients got a total of eight vaccinations, given in weeks 1, 3, 5, 7, 11, 15, 19 and 23. Vaccination began 4-6 weeks after radiotherapy alone, or alongside temozolomide cycles in the chemotherapy-containing groups. The roughly 35 treated patients were approximately 60% male and 37.5% female, with a mean age of about 43 years. Before enrollment, most patients had been given radiochemotherapy with temozolomide as standard therapy, while the rest had received either radiotherapy alone or temozolomide alone. Peripheral blood was drawn at six visits: V03 (baseline), V05, V07, V10, V12 and V13. Longitudinal TCRB deep sequencing was done for 25 to 30 treated patients, wherever samples were available for exploratory analyses. Findings and caveats that apply to the study as a whole: According to the authors, sample limitations meant that analyses of patient blood samples could not be reproduced. PBMC samples for TCRB deep sequencing were selected based on availability. Changes in the top peripheral T cell clonotypes picked up by TCRB sequencing did not appear to be linked to pseudoprogression. Across multiple MHC alleles, vaccine-induced immune responses were seen in more than 80% of patients.

A note on this clone: Its antigen target is currently unknown. Base-call qualities are not available, and no considerably larger clone is one nucleotide away.

The CDR3 runs 17 residues from the cysteine to the phenylalanine. Only the CDR3 DNA is retained, 51 bases long and in frame from the first base. V is reduced by 0 bases and J by 1 base, leaving a spacing of 18 bases between them. Per the germline V gene, SQVTM is the CDR1 and ANQGSEA is the CDR2. The library was obtained by the immunoSEQ multiplex PCR assay. The hsTCRB Kit was used according to the manufacturer's protocol to amplify rearranged TCR beta chain sequences. An Illumina MiSeq was used to sequence the TCRB libraries. In the original analysis: The kit vendor's proprietary platform handled demultiplexing, trimming and gene mapping. TCRdb carries this immuneACCESS record with in-frame sequences only. Its versions omit some clonotypes, under half of them owing to an unresolved V gene in the studies checked, with the rest unexplained. Clone size and the V and J calls come from that table; the DNA yielded D and trimming. This sample comprises some 51,000 clones, around 80% of them detected only once. Around 5.2% of the sample lies in the top ten.

The time point label, as the study defines it: week 5, during vaccination. Every vaccine dose consisted of 300 ug of a 20-mer mutant IDH1 peptide in Montanide, administered subcutaneously together with topical imiquimod. All donors had newly diagnosed IDH1-mutant astrocytomas of WHO grade 3 or 4 that showed loss of nuclear ATRX. The samples were drawn from NOA16, a multicentre, single-arm, open-label phase I trial in Germany that tested a mutant IDH1 peptide vaccine in humans for the first time. Genomic DNA for TCRB sequencing was extracted from EDTA blood using the DNeasy Blood and Tissue Kit. The sequencing used PBMCs, collected from a glioma patient whose treatment included an IDH1 peptide vaccine. The clonotype was recovered from a man in his forties or fifties with glioma. This sequence uses TRBV29-1 and TRBJ1-1, with the identity of the D gene unclear. The CDR3 in this case is CSVEDPGWERKNTEAFF. The DNA is as follows: TGCAGCGTTGAAGACCCCGGGTGGGAGCGGAAGAACACTGAAGCTTTCTTT.